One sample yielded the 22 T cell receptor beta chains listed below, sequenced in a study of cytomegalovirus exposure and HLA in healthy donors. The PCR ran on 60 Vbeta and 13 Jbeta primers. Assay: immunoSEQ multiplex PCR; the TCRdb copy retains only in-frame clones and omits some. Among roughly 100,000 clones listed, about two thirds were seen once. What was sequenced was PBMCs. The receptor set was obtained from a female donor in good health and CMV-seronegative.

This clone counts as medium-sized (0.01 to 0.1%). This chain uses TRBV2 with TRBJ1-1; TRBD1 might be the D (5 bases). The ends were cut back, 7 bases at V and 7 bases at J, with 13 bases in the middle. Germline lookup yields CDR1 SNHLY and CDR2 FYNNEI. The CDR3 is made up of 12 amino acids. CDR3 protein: CASKAAGIEAFF. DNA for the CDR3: TGTGCCAGCAAAGCCGCAGGGATTGAAGCTTTCTTT. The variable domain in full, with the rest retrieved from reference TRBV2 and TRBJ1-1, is EPEVTQTPSHQVTQMGQEVILRCVPISNHLYFYWYRQILGQKVEFLVSFYNNEISEKSEIFDDQFSVERPDGSNFTLKIRSTKLEDSAMYFCASKAAGIEAFFGQGTRLTVV.

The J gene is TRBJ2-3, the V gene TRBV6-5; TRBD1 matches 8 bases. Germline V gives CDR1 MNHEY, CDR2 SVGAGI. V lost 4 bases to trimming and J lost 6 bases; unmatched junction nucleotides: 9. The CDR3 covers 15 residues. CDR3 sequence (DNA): TGTGCCAGCAGTTTACGGACAGGGCCGGGGGATACGCAGTATTTT. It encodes CASSLRTGPGDTQYF.

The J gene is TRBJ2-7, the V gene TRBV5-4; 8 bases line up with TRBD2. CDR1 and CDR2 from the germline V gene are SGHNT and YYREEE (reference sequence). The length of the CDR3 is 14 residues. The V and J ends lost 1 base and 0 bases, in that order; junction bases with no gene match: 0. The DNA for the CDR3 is TGTGCCAGCAGCTTGAGCGGGAGCTCCTACGAGCAGTACTTC. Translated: CASSLSGSSYEQYF.

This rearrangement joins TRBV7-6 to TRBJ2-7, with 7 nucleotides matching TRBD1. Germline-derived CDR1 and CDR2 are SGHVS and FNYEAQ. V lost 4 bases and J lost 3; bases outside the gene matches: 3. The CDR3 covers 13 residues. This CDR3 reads CASSSHRGYEQYF. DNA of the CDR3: TGTGCCAGCAGCTCCCACAGGGGCTACGAGCAGTACTTC. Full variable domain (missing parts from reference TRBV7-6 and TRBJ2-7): GAGVSQSPRYKVTKRGQDVALRCDPISGHVSLYWYRQALGQGPEFLTYFNYEAQQDKSGLPNDRFSAERPEGSISTLTIQRTEQRDSAMYRCASSSHRGYEQYFGPGTRLTVT.

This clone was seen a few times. CDR3 protein: CASSLGAGGPGELFF. In DNA, the CDR3 is TGTGCCAGCAGCTTAGGGGCGGGAGGGCCCGGGGAGCTGTTTTTT. This chain connects TRBV7-2 to TRBJ2-2; 9 nucleotides match TRBD2. The germline V gene has CDR1 SGHTA and CDR2 FQGNSA. The V gene end was trimmed by 1 base and the J gene end by 6 bases; junction bases not matched to a gene: 3. The CDR3 covers 15 residues.

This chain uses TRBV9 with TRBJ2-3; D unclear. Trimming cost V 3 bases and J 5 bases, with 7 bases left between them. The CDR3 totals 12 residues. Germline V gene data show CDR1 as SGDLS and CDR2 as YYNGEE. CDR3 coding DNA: TGTGCCAGCAGCGAGGCAGGAGATACGCAGTATTTT. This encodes CASSEAGDTQYF.

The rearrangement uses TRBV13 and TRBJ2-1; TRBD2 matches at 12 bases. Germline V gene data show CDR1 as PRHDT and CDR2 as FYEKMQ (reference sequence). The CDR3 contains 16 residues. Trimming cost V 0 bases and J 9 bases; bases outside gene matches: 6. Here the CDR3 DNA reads TGTGCCAGCAGCTTAGGACTAGCGGGAGGTTTTGGTGAGCAGTTCTTC. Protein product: CASSLGLAGGFGEQFF.

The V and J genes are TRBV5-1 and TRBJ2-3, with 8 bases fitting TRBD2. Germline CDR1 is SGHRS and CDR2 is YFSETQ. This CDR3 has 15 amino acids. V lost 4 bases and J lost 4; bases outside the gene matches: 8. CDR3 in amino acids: CASSIRAGDADTQYF. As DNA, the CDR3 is TGCGCCAGCAGCATCAGAGCGGGAGATGCAGATACGCAGTATTTT.

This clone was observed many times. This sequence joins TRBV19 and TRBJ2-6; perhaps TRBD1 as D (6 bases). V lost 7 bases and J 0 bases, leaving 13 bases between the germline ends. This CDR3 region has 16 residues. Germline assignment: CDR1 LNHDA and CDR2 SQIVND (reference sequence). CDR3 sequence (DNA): TGTGCCAGTATGGACAGCCTTTACTCTGGGGCCAACGTCCTGACTTTC. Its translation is CASMDSLYSGANVLTF. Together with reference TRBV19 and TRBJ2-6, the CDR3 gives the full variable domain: DGGITQSPKYLFRKEGQNVTLSCEQNLNHDAMYWYRQDPGQGLRLIYYSQIVNDFQKGDIAEGYSVSREKKESFPLTVTSAQKNPTAFYLCASMDSLYSGANVLTFGAGSRLTVL.

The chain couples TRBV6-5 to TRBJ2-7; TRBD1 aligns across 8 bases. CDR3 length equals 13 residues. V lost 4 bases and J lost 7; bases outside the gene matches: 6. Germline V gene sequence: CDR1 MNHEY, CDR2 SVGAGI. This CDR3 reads CASSLQGGWEQYF. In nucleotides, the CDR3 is TGTGCCAGCAGTTTACAGGGGGGCTGGGAGCAGTACTTC.

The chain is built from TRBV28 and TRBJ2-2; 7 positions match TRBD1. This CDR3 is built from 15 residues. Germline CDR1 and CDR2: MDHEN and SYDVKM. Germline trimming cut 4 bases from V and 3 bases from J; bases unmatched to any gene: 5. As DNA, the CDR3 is TGTGCCAGCAGTTCGACAGGGACCCACACCGGGGAGCTGTTTTTT. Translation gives CASSSTGTHTGELFF. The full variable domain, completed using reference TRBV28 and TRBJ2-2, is DVKVTQSSRYLVKRTGEKVFLECVQDMDHENMFWYRQDPGLGLRLIYFSYDVKMKEKGDIPEGYSVSREKKERFSLILESASTNQTSMYLCASSSTGTHTGELFFGEGSRLTVL.

CDR3 nucleotides: TGTGCCAGCAGCCAAGGGCGGGTTACAGGGGTCGGGGCCAACGTCCTGACTTTC. Protein sequence: CASSQGRVTGVGANVLTF. The chain employs TRBV4-2 and TRBJ2-6; 7 bases agree with TRBD1. This CDR3 contains 18 residues. CDR1 and CDR2 from the germline V gene are LGHNA and YNFKEQ. After removal of 1 base from V and 4 bases from J, the junction contained 10 bases not matched to a gene.

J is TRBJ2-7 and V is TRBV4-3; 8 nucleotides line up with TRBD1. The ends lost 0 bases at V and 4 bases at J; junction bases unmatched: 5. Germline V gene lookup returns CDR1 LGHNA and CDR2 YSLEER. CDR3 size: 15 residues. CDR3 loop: CASSQEPGGGYEQYF. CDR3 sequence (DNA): TGCGCCAGCAGCCAAGAGCCAGGGGGCGGGTACGAGCAGTACTTC.

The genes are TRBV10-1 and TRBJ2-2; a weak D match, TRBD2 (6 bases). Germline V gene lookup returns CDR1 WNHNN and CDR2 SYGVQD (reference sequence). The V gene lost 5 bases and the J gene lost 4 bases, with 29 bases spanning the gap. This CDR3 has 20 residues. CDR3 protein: CASSHVRVDYGPKITGELFF. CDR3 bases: TGCGCCAGCAGTCACGTCAGGGTGGACTACGGGCCTAAAATCACCGGGGAGCTGTTTTTT.

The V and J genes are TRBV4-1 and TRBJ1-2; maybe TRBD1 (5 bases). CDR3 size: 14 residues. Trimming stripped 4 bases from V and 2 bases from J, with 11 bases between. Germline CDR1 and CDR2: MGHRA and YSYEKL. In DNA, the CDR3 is TGCGCCAGCAGCCTCAGGGAGGTCAACTATGGCTACACCTTC. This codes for CASSLREVNYGYTF.

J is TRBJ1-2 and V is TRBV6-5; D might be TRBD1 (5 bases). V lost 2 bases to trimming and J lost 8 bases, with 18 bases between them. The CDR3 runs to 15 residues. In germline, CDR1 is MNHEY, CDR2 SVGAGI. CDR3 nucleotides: TGTGCCAGCAGTTACCAGCAGGGAATTAAGGAGGGCTACACCTTC. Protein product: CASSYQQGIKEGYTF.

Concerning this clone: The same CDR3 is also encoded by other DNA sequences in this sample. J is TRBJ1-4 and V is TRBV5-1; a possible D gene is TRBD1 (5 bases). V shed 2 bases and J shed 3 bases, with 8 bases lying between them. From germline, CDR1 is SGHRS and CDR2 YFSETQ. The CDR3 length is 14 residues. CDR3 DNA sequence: TGCGCCAGCAGCTTAGGGGTATCTAATGAAAAACTGTTTTTT. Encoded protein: CASSLGVSNEKLFF.

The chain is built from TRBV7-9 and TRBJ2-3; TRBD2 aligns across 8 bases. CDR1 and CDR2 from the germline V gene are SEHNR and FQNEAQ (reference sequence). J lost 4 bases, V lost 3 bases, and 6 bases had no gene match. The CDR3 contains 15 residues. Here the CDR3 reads CASSLSGRGADTQYF. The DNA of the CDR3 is TGTGCCAGCAGCTTGAGCGGGAGAGGGGCAGATACGCAGTATTTT.

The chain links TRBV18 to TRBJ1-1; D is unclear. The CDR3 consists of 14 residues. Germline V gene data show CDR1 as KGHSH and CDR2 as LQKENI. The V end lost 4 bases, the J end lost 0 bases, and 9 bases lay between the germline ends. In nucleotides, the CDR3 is TGTGCCAGCTCACTTAACACCTTGAACACTGAAGCTTTCTTT. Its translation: CASSLNTLNTEAFF.

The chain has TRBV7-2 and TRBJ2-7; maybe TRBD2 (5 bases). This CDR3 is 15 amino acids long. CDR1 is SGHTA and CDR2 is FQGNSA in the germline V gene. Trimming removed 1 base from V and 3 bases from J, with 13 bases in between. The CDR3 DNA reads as TGTGCCAGCAGCTTAGTGGCGGGCTCGGGCTACGAGCAGTACTTC. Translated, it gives CASSLVAGSGYEQYF.

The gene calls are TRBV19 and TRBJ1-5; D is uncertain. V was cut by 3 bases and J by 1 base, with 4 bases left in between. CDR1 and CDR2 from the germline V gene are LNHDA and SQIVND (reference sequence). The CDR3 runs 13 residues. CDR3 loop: CASSIQSNQPQHF. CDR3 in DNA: TGTGCCAGTAGTATTCAGAGCAATCAGCCCCAGCATTTT.

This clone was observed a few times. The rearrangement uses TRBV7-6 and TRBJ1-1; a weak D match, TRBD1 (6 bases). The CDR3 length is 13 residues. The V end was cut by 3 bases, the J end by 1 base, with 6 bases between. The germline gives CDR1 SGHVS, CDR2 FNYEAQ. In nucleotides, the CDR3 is TGTGCCAGCAGCTTGACAGGGAACACTGAAGCTTTCTTT. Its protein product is CASSLTGNTEAFF.